The rows below give T cell receptor beta chains drawn from one sample of a study of tumor-infiltrating lymphocytes in primary liver carcinoma. One entry per CDR3 protein results from TCRdb running MiXCR on the multiplex PCR reads. The sample contains about 120,000 distinct CDR3 sequences, around 70% of which appear only once. The sequenced material came from tumor-adjacent normal liver tissue. The receptors originated from a woman aged 60-75 years with primary liver carcinoma and hepatitis B virus infection. Each CDR3 is given with its conserved first and last residue. D genes are given only for firm matches. Clone size is shown for a subset of rows, as once, few, many or a class of expanded clone.

v_call: TRBV24-1; cdr3_length: 14; clone_size: NA; j_call: TRBJ2-3; d_call: NA; cdr3_aa: CANSERTRTDTQYF; cdr3_nt: TGTGCCAACAGTGAACGGACCCGCACAGATACGCAGTATTTT
v_call: TRBV29-1; cdr3_length: 14; clone_size: many; j_call: TRBJ2-2; d_call: NA; cdr3_aa: CSVIRGSNTGELFF; cdr3_nt: TGCAGCGTTATCAGGGGCTCGAACACCGGGGAGCTGTTTTTT
v_call: TRBV11-2; cdr3_length: 14; clone_size: NA; j_call: TRBJ2-7; d_call: NA; cdr3_aa: CASSLDTSSYKQYF; cdr3_nt: TGTGCCAGCAGCTTAGATACTAGTTCATACAAGCAGTACTTC
v_call: TRBV7-9; cdr3_length: 16; clone_size: NA; j_call: TRBJ2-7; d_call: TRBD1; cdr3_aa: CANSPWDQGADYEQYF; cdr3_nt: TGTGCCAACAGTCCCTGGGATCAGGGGGCGGACTACGAGCAATACTTC
v_call: TRBV29-1; cdr3_length: 16; clone_size: NA; j_call: TRBJ2-3; d_call: TRBD2; cdr3_aa: CSVHGSATGGGDTQYF; cdr3_nt: TGCAGCGTCCACGGATCCGCGACGGGAGGTGGCGATACGCAGTATTTT
v_call: TRBV6-5; cdr3_length: 19; clone_size: NA; j_call: TRBJ2-6; d_call: NA; cdr3_aa: CASSYRSWARYSGANVLTF; cdr3_nt: TGTGCCAGCAGTTACCGGTCATGGGCCCGGTACTCTGGGGCCAACGTCCTGACTTTC
v_call: TRBV29-1; cdr3_length: 13; clone_size: NA; j_call: TRBJ2-3; d_call: TRBD2; cdr3_aa: CSVDFLAGDTRYF; cdr3_nt: TGCAGCGTTGATTTTCTAGCGGGGGATACGCGGTATTTT
v_call: TRBV7-9; cdr3_length: 14; clone_size: NA; j_call: TRBJ2-3; d_call: TRBD2; cdr3_aa: CASSLRLAADTQYF; cdr3_nt: TGTGCCAGCAGCCTGAGACTAGCCGCAGATACGCAGTATTTT
v_call: TRBV4-2; cdr3_length: 15; clone_size: NA; j_call: TRBJ2-2; d_call: TRBD2; cdr3_aa: CASSQGTSNTGELFF; cdr3_nt: TGTGCCAGCAGCCAAGGGACTAGCAACACCGGGGAGCTATTTTTT
v_call: TRBV7-2; cdr3_length: 14; clone_size: few; j_call: TRBJ2-7; d_call: NA; cdr3_aa: CASSLVPGGREQYF; cdr3_nt: TGTGCCAGCAGCTTAGTTCCGGGTGGAAGGGAGCAGTACTTC
v_call: TRBV13; cdr3_length: 16; clone_size: NA; j_call: TRBJ2-2; d_call: TRBD2; cdr3_aa: CASARAWEGPTGELFF; cdr3_nt: TGTGCCAGCGCGCGAGCGTGGGAGGGCCCCACCGGGGAGCTGTTTTTT
v_call: TRBV10-3; cdr3_length: 15; clone_size: NA; j_call: TRBJ2-1; d_call: NA; cdr3_aa: CAISTTLKRDNVQFF; cdr3_nt: TGTGCCATCAGTACGACCCTAAAGAGGGACAATGTGCAGTTCTTC
v_call: TRBV10-1; cdr3_length: 13; clone_size: many; j_call: TRBJ2-2; d_call: NA; cdr3_aa: CASSKGSAGELFF; cdr3_nt: TGCGCCAGCAGTAAGGGGTCGGCCGGGGAGCTGTTTTTT
v_call: TRBV4-2; cdr3_length: 17; clone_size: many; j_call: TRBJ2-7; d_call: TRBD2; cdr3_aa: CASSQDTTSGVLREQYF; cdr3_nt: TGTGCCAGCAGCCAAGATACGACTAGCGGGGTCCTGAGGGAGCAGTACTTC
v_call: TRBV28; cdr3_length: 16; clone_size: once; j_call: TRBJ1-4; d_call: NA; cdr3_aa: CASSSAGRTTNEKLFF; cdr3_nt: TGTGCCAGCAGTTCTGCAGGGCGAACAACTAATGAAAAACTATTTTTT
v_call: TRBV11-1; cdr3_length: 16; clone_size: NA; j_call: TRBJ2-1; d_call: TRBD2; cdr3_aa: CASSSMHGGSGNEQFF; cdr3_nt: TGTGCCAGCAGCTCCATGCATGGCGGGAGTGGCAATGAGCAGTTCTTC
v_call: TRBV11-2; cdr3_length: 15; clone_size: medium-sized; j_call: TRBJ2-2; d_call: NA; cdr3_aa: CASSLFRSVPGELFF; cdr3_nt: TGTGCCAGCAGCTTATTCCGTAGCGTCCCCGGGGAGCTGTTTTTT
v_call: TRBV6-2/TRBV6-3; cdr3_length: 14; clone_size: NA; j_call: TRBJ2-3; d_call: TRBD2; cdr3_aa: CASGRAGVIDTQYF; cdr3_nt: TGTGCCAGCGGGCGGGCGGGAGTTATAGATACGCAGTATTTT
v_call: TRBV6-1; cdr3_length: 13; clone_size: once; j_call: TRBJ1-3; d_call: NA; cdr3_aa: CASFTSTGNTIYF; cdr3_nt: TGTGCCAGCTTTACTTCTACAGGAAACACCATATATTTT
v_call: TRBV5-6; cdr3_length: 15; clone_size: many; j_call: TRBJ2-7; d_call: TRBD2; cdr3_aa: CASSLGGTRRHEQYF; cdr3_nt: TGTGCCAGCAGCTTGGGGGGGACTAGGAGACACGAGCAGTACTTC
v_call: TRBV29-1; cdr3_length: 15; clone_size: many; j_call: TRBJ2-2; d_call: TRBD2; cdr3_aa: CSGRAGTRDTGELFF; cdr3_nt: TGCAGCGGCCGGGCCGGGACTAGGGACACCGGGGAGCTGTTTTTT
v_call: TRBV25-1; cdr3_length: 14; clone_size: NA; j_call: TRBJ1-1; d_call: NA; cdr3_aa: CASSNGRANTEAFF; cdr3_nt: TGTGCCAGCAGTAACGGCAGGGCTAACACTGAAGCTTTCTTT
v_call: TRBV29-1; cdr3_length: 15; clone_size: NA; j_call: TRBJ2-1; d_call: TRBD1; cdr3_aa: CSVPEGAVAYNGQFF; cdr3_nt: TGCAGTGTTCCCGAGGGGGCAGTGGCCTACAATGGGCAGTTCTTC
v_call: TRBV11-2; cdr3_length: 15; clone_size: NA; j_call: TRBJ2-7; d_call: NA; cdr3_aa: CASSLDPALTTGWYF; cdr3_nt: TGTGCCAGCAGCTTAGATCCCGCCCTGACCACTGGCTGGTACTTC
v_call: TRBV12-3/TRBV12-4; cdr3_length: 18; clone_size: NA; j_call: TRBJ1-5; d_call: NA; cdr3_aa: CASSLGGGGGVCNQPQHF; cdr3_nt: TGTGCAAGCAGTTTAGGGGGAGGGGGTGGGGTATGCAATCAGCCCCAGCATTTT
v_call: TRBV11-2; cdr3_length: 14; clone_size: NA; j_call: TRBJ1-2; d_call: NA; cdr3_aa: CASSLDPLASGNTF; cdr3_nt: TGTGCCAGCAGCTTAGATCCTTTAGCAAGCGGCAACACCTTC
v_call: TRBV7-9; cdr3_length: 15; clone_size: many; j_call: TRBJ2-7; d_call: TRBD1; cdr3_aa: CASSLGTGGRYEQYF; cdr3_nt: TGTGCCAGCAGCTTAGGGACAGGGGGCCGCTACGAGCAGTACTTC
v_call: TRBV28; cdr3_length: 15; clone_size: NA; j_call: TRBJ1-2; d_call: NA; cdr3_aa: CASSSGRKRHYGHTF; cdr3_nt: TGTGCCAGTAGTTCTGGACGCAAAAGGCACTATGGCCACACCTTC
v_call: TRBV12-3/TRBV12-4; cdr3_length: 12; clone_size: NA; j_call: TRBJ1-1; d_call: NA; cdr3_aa: CASTPRLAEAFF; cdr3_nt: TGTGCATCCACCCCAAGGTTAGCTGAAGCTTTCTTT
v_call: TRBV11-2; cdr3_length: 15; clone_size: medium-sized; j_call: TRBJ2-7; d_call: NA; cdr3_aa: CASSLEGPGHYEQYF; cdr3_nt: TGTGCCAGCAGCTTAGAGGGACCGGGACACTACGAGCAGTACTTC
v_call: TRBV25-1; cdr3_length: 13; clone_size: NA; j_call: TRBJ1-6; d_call: TRBD1; cdr3_aa: CASSGTGYSPLYF; cdr3_nt: TGTGCCAGCAGTGGGACAGGGTATTCACCCCTCTACTTT
v_call: TRBV7-9; cdr3_length: 17; clone_size: NA; j_call: TRBJ2-2; d_call: TRBD2; cdr3_aa: CASNPTSGRINTGELFF; cdr3_nt: TGTGCCAGCAACCCGACTAGCGGGAGGATCAACACCGGGGAGCTGTTTTTT
v_call: TRBV6-1; cdr3_length: 16; clone_size: NA; j_call: TRBJ2-7; d_call: TRBD2; cdr3_aa: CASCESPSGISYEQYF; cdr3_nt: TGTGCCAGCTGTGAAAGTCCTAGCGGCATCTCCTACGAGCAATACTTC
v_call: TRBV12-3/TRBV12-4; cdr3_length: 14; clone_size: once; j_call: TRBJ2-1; d_call: TRBD2; cdr3_aa: CASRTPAGNNEQFF; cdr3_nt: TGTGCCAGCAGGACACCAGCGGGAAACAATGAACAGTTCTTC
v_call: TRBV11-2; cdr3_length: 17; clone_size: NA; j_call: TRBJ2-4; d_call: NA; cdr3_aa: CVSSLDLGSPAKNIQYF; cdr3_nt: TGTGTCAGCAGCTTGGATCTAGGGAGCCCAGCCAAAAACATTCAGTACTTC
v_call: TRBV6-5; cdr3_length: 16; clone_size: NA; j_call: TRBJ2-1; d_call: TRBD2; cdr3_aa: CVSSYSTSGVYNEQFF; cdr3_nt: TGTGTCAGCAGCTACTCGACTAGCGGCGTGTACAATGAGCAGTTCTTC
v_call: TRBV4-2; cdr3_length: 14; clone_size: once; j_call: TRBJ2-1; d_call: NA; cdr3_aa: CASSRGDFYNELFF; cdr3_nt: TGTGCCAGCAGCCGGGGGGACTTCTACAATGAGCTGTTCTTC
v_call: TRBV6-6; cdr3_length: 16; clone_size: many; j_call: TRBJ1-1; d_call: TRBD1; cdr3_aa: CASSYAKGQGNTEAFF; cdr3_nt: TGTGCCAGCAGTTACGCCAAAGGACAGGGGAACACTGAAGCTTTCTTT
v_call: TRBV12-3/TRBV12-4; cdr3_length: 15; clone_size: NA; j_call: TRBJ2-2; d_call: NA; cdr3_aa: CASSFWGVGAGELFF; cdr3_nt: NA
v_call: TRBV6-1; cdr3_length: 15; clone_size: NA; j_call: TRBJ2-7; d_call: NA; cdr3_aa: CASSNPTDRAYEQYF; cdr3_nt: TGTGCCAGCAGTAATCCGACAGACAGAGCCTACGAGCAGTACTTC
v_call: TRBV11-2; cdr3_length: 12; clone_size: medium-sized; j_call: TRBJ1-3; d_call: NA; cdr3_aa: CASSLGGNTIYF; cdr3_nt: TGTGCCAGCAGCTTAGGAGGAAACACCATATATTTT
v_call: TRBV6-1; cdr3_length: 13; clone_size: NA; j_call: TRBJ1-1; d_call: NA; cdr3_aa: CASSGSRNTGAFF; cdr3_nt: TGTGCCAGCAGTGGATCTCGGAACACTGGAGCTTTCTTT
v_call: TRBV10-3; cdr3_length: 13; clone_size: NA; j_call: TRBJ1-2; d_call: NA; cdr3_aa: CAISAEFCGGYTF; cdr3_nt: TGTGCCATCAGTGCGGAGTTCTGTGGAGGCTACACCTTC
v_call: TRBV11-2; cdr3_length: 15; clone_size: medium-sized; j_call: TRBJ1-4; d_call: TRBD1; cdr3_aa: CASSFTGQKNEKLFF; cdr3_nt: TGTGCCAGCAGCTTTACGGGACAGAAAAATGAAAAACTGTTTTTT
v_call: TRBV12-3/TRBV12-4; cdr3_length: 16; clone_size: NA; j_call: TRBJ2-3; d_call: TRBD2; cdr3_aa: CASRLGLAGSWDTQYF; cdr3_nt: TGTGCCAGCAGATTGGGATTAGCGGGATCGTGGGATACGCAGTATTTT
v_call: TRBV28; cdr3_length: 11; clone_size: few; j_call: TRBJ1-5; d_call: NA; cdr3_aa: CASSFGQPQHF; cdr3_nt: TGTGCCAGCAGTTTCGGTCAGCCCCAGCATTTT
v_call: TRBV4-2; cdr3_length: 13; clone_size: NA; j_call: TRBJ1-2; d_call: NA; cdr3_aa: CTSRQDAASDYTF; cdr3_nt: TGTACCAGCAGGCAAGATGCGGCGTCCGACTACACCTTC
v_call: TRBV12-3/TRBV12-4; cdr3_length: 13; clone_size: NA; j_call: TRBJ2-5; d_call: TRBD2; cdr3_aa: CANSAGGPETQYF; cdr3_nt: TGTGCCAACAGTGCGGGGGGGCCAGAAACCCAGTACTTC
v_call: TRBV5-1; cdr3_length: 16; clone_size: NA; j_call: TRBJ2-1; d_call: TRBD2; cdr3_aa: CTSSLETSGSGVEQFF; cdr3_nt: TGCACCAGCAGCTTGGAGACTAGCGGGAGTGGGGTTGAGCAGTTCTTC
v_call: TRBV6-5; cdr3_length: 14; clone_size: NA; j_call: TRBJ1-4; d_call: NA; cdr3_aa: CASSSWATNEKLFF; cdr3_nt: TGTGCCAGTAGTTCTTGGGCAACTAACGAAAAACTGTTTTTT
v_call: TRBV29-1; cdr3_length: 10; clone_size: NA; j_call: TRBJ1-1; d_call: NA; cdr3_aa: CSRGEEEAFF; cdr3_nt: TGCAGCAGAGGAGAGGAGGAAGCTTTCTTT
v_call: TRBV7-8; cdr3_length: 15; clone_size: NA; j_call: TRBJ1-5; d_call: NA; cdr3_aa: CASSLGPQAHHSQHF; cdr3_nt: TGTGCCAGCAGCTTAGGTCCCCAGGCGCATCACTCCCAGCATTTT
v_call: TRBV6-6; cdr3_length: 13; clone_size: NA; j_call: TRBJ1-5; d_call: NA; cdr3_aa: CASSYGLNQPQHF; cdr3_nt: TGTGCCAGCAGTTACGGCTTGAATCAGCCCCAGCATTTT
v_call: TRBV7-9; cdr3_length: 15; clone_size: NA; j_call: TRBJ2-1; d_call: NA; cdr3_aa: CASIPGGGFVNGQFF; cdr3_nt: TGTGCCAGCATCCCCGGAGGAGGGTTTGTCAATGGGCAGTTCTTC
v_call: TRBV11-2; cdr3_length: 14; clone_size: NA; j_call: TRBJ1-1; d_call: TRBD1; cdr3_aa: CTSSLSRGDTEVFF; cdr3_nt: TGTACCAGCAGCTTGAGCAGGGGGGATACTGAAGTTTTCTTT
v_call: TRBV11-1; cdr3_length: 15; clone_size: NA; j_call: TRBJ1-2; d_call: NA; cdr3_aa: CVSSFSDRVRDGYTF; cdr3_nt: TGTGTCAGCAGTTTCTCGGATAGGGTCAGGGATGGCTACACCTTC
v_call: TRBV6-1; cdr3_length: 13; clone_size: NA; j_call: TRBJ2-7; d_call: NA; cdr3_aa: CTSSPRAGWEQYF; cdr3_nt: TGTACCAGCAGTCCCCGGGCAGGATGGGAGCAGTACTTC